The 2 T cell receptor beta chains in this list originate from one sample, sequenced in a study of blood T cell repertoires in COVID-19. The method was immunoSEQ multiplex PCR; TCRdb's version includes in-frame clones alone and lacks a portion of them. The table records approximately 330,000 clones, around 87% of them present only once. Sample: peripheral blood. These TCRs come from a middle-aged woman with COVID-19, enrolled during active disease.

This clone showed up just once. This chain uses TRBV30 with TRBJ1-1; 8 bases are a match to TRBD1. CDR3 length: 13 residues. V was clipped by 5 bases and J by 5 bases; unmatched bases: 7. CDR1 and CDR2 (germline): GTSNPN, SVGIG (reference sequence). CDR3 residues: CAWSRQGLTEAFF. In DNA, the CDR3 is TGTGCCTGGTCCAGACAGGGGTTAACTGAAGCTTTCTTT.

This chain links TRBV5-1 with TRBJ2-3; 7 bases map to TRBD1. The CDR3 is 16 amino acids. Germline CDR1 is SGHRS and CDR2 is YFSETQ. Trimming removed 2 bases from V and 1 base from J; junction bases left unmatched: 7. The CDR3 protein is CASSLEGQTGTDTQYF. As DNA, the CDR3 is TGCGCCAGCAGCTTAGAGGGACAGACTGGCACAGATACGCAGTATTTT.